The rows below give T cell receptor beta chains drawn from one sample of a study of T-cell memory formation after mild COVID-19. TCRdb reprocessed the 5' RACE reads via MiXCR and lists one record per CDR3 protein. The sample shows hundreds of thousands of distinct CDR3 sequences, around 21% of them seen only once. Sequencing was done on a sample of PBMCs or a T cell subset sorted from them (not recorded which). The receptors here all came from an adult woman who had mild COVID-19 (a few samples of this study predate the infection). Cell type and time point are not known. The CDR3 runs from the conserved cysteine through the conserved F or W. The D gene is left open where the match is weak. Expanded clones are given a class, and other clones once, few, many or no size at all.

abundance: NA; d_gene: TRBD2; v_gene: TRBV24-1; j_gene: TRBJ2-7; CDR3nt: TGTGCCACCAGTAAGGGAGGGTCCGGCGAGCAGTACTTC; CDR3aa: CATSKGGSGEQYF
abundance: NA; d_gene: NA; v_gene: TRBV7-3; j_gene: TRBJ2-1; CDR3nt: TGTGCCAGCAGTTCCGGTCCCACCGGCAATGAGCAGTTCTTC; CDR3aa: CASSSGPTGNEQFF
abundance: many; d_gene: TRBD2; v_gene: TRBV30; j_gene: TRBJ2-2; CDR3nt: TGTGCCTGGAGTGGACTAGCGGGAGGTCGGAACACCGGGGAGCTGTTTTTT; CDR3aa: CAWSGLAGGRNTGELFF
abundance: few; d_gene: NA; v_gene: TRBV4-2; j_gene: TRBJ2-7; CDR3nt: TGTGCCAGCAGCCAAGACTACTTACGGGGGCCCTTCTACGAGCAGTACTTC; CDR3aa: CASSQDYLRGPFYEQYF
abundance: NA; d_gene: TRBD2; v_gene: TRBV5-1; j_gene: TRBJ2-2; CDR3nt: TGCGCCAGCAGCTCTGGACTAGCGGGGGGGTACACCGGGGAGCTGTTTTTT; CDR3aa: CASSSGLAGGYTGELFF
abundance: NA; d_gene: TRBD1; v_gene: TRBV20-1; j_gene: TRBJ2-3; CDR3nt: TGCAGTGCTCCGAAGCCGGGACAGGGTCTCACAGATACGCAGTATTTT; CDR3aa: CSAPKPGQGLTDTQYF
abundance: NA; d_gene: TRBD1; v_gene: TRBV29-1; j_gene: TRBJ2-7; CDR3nt: TGCAGCGTGTGGGACAGGACGACCTACGAGCAGTACTTC; CDR3aa: CSVWDRTTYEQYF
abundance: few; d_gene: NA; v_gene: TRBV7-2; j_gene: TRBJ2-1; CDR3nt: TGTGCCAGCAGCTCGCGGACTTACAATGAGCAGTTCTTC; CDR3aa: CASSSRTYNEQFF
abundance: few; d_gene: TRBD2; v_gene: TRBV24-1; j_gene: TRBJ2-7; CDR3nt: TGTGCCACCAGTGACGGACTAGCGGGAGAGGCGCATGGGCAGTACTTC; CDR3aa: CATSDGLAGEAHGQYF
abundance: NA; d_gene: NA; v_gene: TRBV5-1; j_gene: TRBJ2-7; CDR3nt: TGCGCCAGCAGCTTGGGGCAGGGATCTGACGAGCAGTACTTC; CDR3aa: CASSLGQGSDEQYF
abundance: NA; d_gene: TRBD1; v_gene: TRBV4-2; j_gene: TRBJ1-1; CDR3nt: TGTGCCAGCAGCAACCGGGACAGGGGCAAGACTGAAGCTTTCTTT; CDR3aa: CASSNRDRGKTEAFF
abundance: few; d_gene: NA; v_gene: TRBV30; j_gene: TRBJ2-3; CDR3nt: TGTGCCTGGAGTGTAGGTGGGGTCCGCATCATGAGCACAGATACGCAGTATTTT; CDR3aa: CAWSVGGVRIMSTDTQYF
abundance: few; d_gene: NA; v_gene: TRBV12-3/TRBV12-4; j_gene: TRBJ1-2; CDR3nt: TGTGCCAGCAGCCCCACCAGGTTGTCGCGGATCTATGGCTACACCTTC; CDR3aa: CASSPTRLSRIYGYTF
abundance: few; d_gene: NA; v_gene: TRBV3-1; j_gene: TRBJ2-1; CDR3nt: TGTGCCAGCAGCCACCGACAGTATAATGAGCAGTTCTTC; CDR3aa: CASSHRQYNEQFF
abundance: few; d_gene: TRBD2; v_gene: TRBV6-5; j_gene: TRBJ2-3; CDR3nt: TGTGCCAGCAGTTTGCGGGAGCGCACAGATACGCAGTATTTT; CDR3aa: CASSLRERTDTQYF
abundance: NA; d_gene: NA; v_gene: TRBV18; j_gene: TRBJ1-1; CDR3nt: TGTGCCAGCTCACAGGCCGGTTACACTGAAGCTTTCTTT; CDR3aa: CASSQAGYTEAFF
abundance: few; d_gene: TRBD2; v_gene: TRBV20-1; j_gene: TRBJ2-1; CDR3nt: TGCAGTGCTAGAACTGGCGGGGGGGCTTACAATGAGCAGTTCTTC; CDR3aa: CSARTGGGAYNEQFF
abundance: many; d_gene: NA; v_gene: TRBV3-1; j_gene: TRBJ1-1; CDR3nt: TGTGCCAGCAGGCAACAGGGTTCTGAAGCTTTCTTT; CDR3aa: CASRQQGSEAFF
abundance: NA; d_gene: TRBD1; v_gene: TRBV7-8; j_gene: TRBJ2-7; CDR3nt: TGTGCCAGCAGCTTCACGCTGGACAGGGGGGACTACGAGCAGTACTTC; CDR3aa: CASSFTLDRGDYEQYF
abundance: few; d_gene: NA; v_gene: TRBV5-6; j_gene: TRBJ2-7; CDR3nt: TGTGCCAGCAGCTTCGCGCTAACCTACGAGCAGTACTTC; CDR3aa: CASSFALTYEQYF
abundance: NA; d_gene: NA; v_gene: TRBV7-6; j_gene: TRBJ2-1; CDR3nt: TGTGCCAGCAGCTCACAGGCCTCCTACAATGAGCAGTTCTTC; CDR3aa: CASSSQASYNEQFF
abundance: NA; d_gene: TRBD2; v_gene: TRBV2; j_gene: TRBJ2-7; CDR3nt: TGTGCCAGCAGTCCTAGCGGGAGTCTTTCCGAGCAGTACTTC; CDR3aa: CASSPSGSLSEQYF
abundance: NA; d_gene: TRBD2; v_gene: TRBV7-2; j_gene: TRBJ2-7; CDR3nt: TGTGCCAGCAGCTTAGTGGGTCTAGCGGGGAAGTACTTC; CDR3aa: CASSLVGLAGKYF
abundance: few; d_gene: TRBD1; v_gene: TRBV27; j_gene: TRBJ1-1; CDR3nt: TGTGCCAGCAGTGGGGGGACAGGGGTGGGCACTGAAGCTTTCTTT; CDR3aa: CASSGGTGVGTEAFF
abundance: NA; d_gene: TRBD2; v_gene: TRBV7-2; j_gene: TRBJ2-3; CDR3nt: TGTGCCAGCAGCCCCCGGGCGGGAGGGGGCACAGATACGCAGTATTTT; CDR3aa: CASSPRAGGGTDTQYF